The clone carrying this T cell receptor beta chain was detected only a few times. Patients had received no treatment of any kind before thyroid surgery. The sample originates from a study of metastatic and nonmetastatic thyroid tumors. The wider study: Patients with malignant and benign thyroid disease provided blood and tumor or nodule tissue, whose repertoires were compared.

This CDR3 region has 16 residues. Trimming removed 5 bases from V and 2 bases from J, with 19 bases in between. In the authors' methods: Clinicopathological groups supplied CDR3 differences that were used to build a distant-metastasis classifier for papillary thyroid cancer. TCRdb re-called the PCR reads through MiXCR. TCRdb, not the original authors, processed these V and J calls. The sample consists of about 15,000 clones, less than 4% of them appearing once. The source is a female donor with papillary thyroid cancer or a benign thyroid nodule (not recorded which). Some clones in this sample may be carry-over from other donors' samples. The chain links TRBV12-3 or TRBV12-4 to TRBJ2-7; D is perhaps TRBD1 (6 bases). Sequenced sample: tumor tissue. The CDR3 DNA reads TGTGCCAGCAGTACCGAAGGACAGTGGGGAACCTACGAGCAGTACTTC. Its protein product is CASSTEGQWGTYEQYF.